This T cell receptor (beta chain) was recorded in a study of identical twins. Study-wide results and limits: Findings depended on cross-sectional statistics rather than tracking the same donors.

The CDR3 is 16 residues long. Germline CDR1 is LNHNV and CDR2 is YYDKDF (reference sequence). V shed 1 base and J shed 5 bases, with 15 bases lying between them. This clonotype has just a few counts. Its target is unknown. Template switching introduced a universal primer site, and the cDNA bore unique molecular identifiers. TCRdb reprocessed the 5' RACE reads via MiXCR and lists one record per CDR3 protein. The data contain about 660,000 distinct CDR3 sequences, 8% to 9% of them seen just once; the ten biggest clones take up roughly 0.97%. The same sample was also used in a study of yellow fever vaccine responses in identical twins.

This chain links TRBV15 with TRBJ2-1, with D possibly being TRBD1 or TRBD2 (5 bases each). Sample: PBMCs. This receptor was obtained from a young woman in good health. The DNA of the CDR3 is TGTGCCACCAGCAGAGCCGGGACCGGGATTCACAATGAGCAGTTCTTC. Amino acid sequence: CATSRAGTGIHNEQFF.